This T cell receptor beta chain was identified in a study of shared T cell receptors in the human thymus. TCRdb keeps only in-frame clones here, not all; method: immunoSEQ multiplex PCR. The sample contains under 700,000 clones, approximately 80% of which appear only once. The sample also formed part of further work on human thymus T cells. That source notes: Resections from corrective heart surgery supplied the thymus tissue. Thymic and blood repertoires seemed to show skewed V and J gene use. What related research reported was that thymic repertoires overlapped highly among unrelated individuals.

The sequenced sample was thymocytes. The clonotype comes from a boy in the first two years of life with a congenital heart defect.

The CDR3 loop reads CAISDMGQVPFGETQYF. The CDR3 region has the DNA TGTGCCATCAGTGACATGGGACAGGTTCCATTCGGAGAGACCCAGTACTTC. The chain carries TRBV10-3 and TRBJ2-5, with 8 positions matching TRBD1. Germline-derived CDR1 and CDR2 are ENHRY and SYGVKD. The CDR3 spans 17 residues. The V and J ends lost 3 bases and 4 bases, in that order; junction bases with no gene match: 13.